This is a list of T cell receptor beta chains from one sample in a study of cytomegalovirus exposure and HLA in healthy donors. Clones were sequenced by immunoSEQ multiplex PCR, and TCRdb holds only the in-frame ones, with some missing. Here the sample spans 300,000 or so clones, approximately 88% being singletons. Sequencing used PBMCs. The source is a man aged 25-45 years in good health and CMV-seronegative. Both conserved end residues are part of each CDR3. A D gene is named only where the DNA matches it firmly. For some rows the clone size is stated as once, few or many, or as a class when expanded; others skip it.

>.|.|TRBV18|TRBJ1-2
TGTGCCAGCTCGGACATATCTAACTATGGCTACACCTTC
CASSDISNYGYTF
>.|.|TRBV6-5|TRBJ1-6
TGTGCCAGCAGTTACGCGCCACAGGGTCCACCCCTCCACTTT
CASSYAPQGPPLHF
>once|.|TRBV27|TRBJ2-7
TGTGCCAGCAGTCCCAATGTCTACGAGCAGTACTTC
CASSPNVYEQYF
>.|TRBD1|TRBV7-9|TRBJ2-3
TGTGCCAGCAGCTCGCGCACTAGGGGGCTTAGCACAGATACGCAGTATTTT
CASSSRTRGLSTDTQYF
>.|.|TRBV5-1|TRBJ1-2
TGCGCCAGCAGCTACGGGAGTGTAGGAGGCTACACCTTC
CASSYGSVGGYTF
>.|.|TRBV7-8|TRBJ1-4
TGTGCCAGCAGCTTAGGGTTCGGCGGGTATGAAAAACTGTTTTTT
CASSLGFGGYEKLFF
>.|.|TRBV27|TRBJ1-6
TGTGCCAGCATGGGGAGGGTCACGGCCCCAAATTCACCCCTCCACTTT
CASMGRVTAPNSPLHF
>.|.|TRBV14|TRBJ1-6
TGTGCCAGCAGCCAAGGGTTGCCGCGAGGGCCCGGGAGCTCCTATAATTCACCCCTCCACTTT
CASSQGLPRGPGSSYNSPLHF
>.|.|TRBV30|TRBJ1-3
TGTGCCTGGAGCGGTTGGGGACTCTCTGGAAACACCATATATTTT
CAWSGWGLSGNTIYF
>few|TRBD2|TRBV20-1|TRBJ2-7
TGCTCCCGGGGGGTAGGGTACGAGCAGTACTTC
CSRGVGYEQYF
>.|TRBD1|TRBV5-1|TRBJ1-2
TGCGCCAGCCGGACAGGGGGCATGTATGGCTACACCTTC
CASRTGGMYGYTF
>.|TRBD2|TRBV9|TRBJ2-1
TGTGCCAGCAGCCCCTTCGGGGGGGGGAACAATGAGCAGTTCTTC
CASSPFGGGNNEQFF
>.|TRBD1|TRBV5-1|TRBJ1-2
TGCGCCAGCAGCTTGGTAGGGGGCGCCAACTATGGCTACACCTTC
CASSLVGGANYGYTF
>.|.|TRBV5-4|TRBJ1-1
TGTGCCAGCAGCTGGGAAGATGCGGGGGAAGCTTTCTTT
CASSWEDAGEAFF
>.|.|TRBV27|TRBJ1-1
TGTGCCAGCAGTTTATCGGGGGGTCGTTTTAACACTGAAGCTTTCTTT
CASSLSGGRFNTEAFF
>.|.|TRBV6-5|TRBJ1-4
TGTGCCAGCAGTTATTACGTCCGGGATATGAATGAAAAACTGTTTTTT
CASSYYVRDMNEKLFF
>few|.|TRBV6-4|TRBJ2-2
TGTGCCAGCAGTGACTTTTTTTCGGGCGGGGCCGACACCGGGGAGCTGTTTTTT
CASSDFFSGGADTGELFF
>.|.|TRBV5-1|TRBJ1-6
TGCGCCAGCACCCTTGGGGCCAGGCAAAATTCACCCCTCCACTTT
CASTLGARQNSPLHF
>.|.|TRBV27|TRBJ2-5
TGTGCCAGCAGCCCCATGAGGTACCAAGAGACCCAGTACTTC
CASSPMRYQETQYF